This TCR beta chain was found in a study of beta chain features in type 1 diabetes. Turning to the study itself: Summed over all samples, the examined sorted cells came to 90 million to 120 million. Study-wide results and limits: VDJ junctions in type 1 diabetes patients carried more deletions and fewer insertions.

CDR1 SGHNT and CDR2 YYREEE come from the germline V gene (reference sequence). The CDR3 has 17 residues. V lost 5 bases, J lost 3 bases, and 11 bases stayed unmatched. This clone has only a few counts. Antigen: not known. Expressed TCRB transcripts were sequenced because the entire RNA isolate underwent reverse transcription. The data were produced by immunoSEQ multiplex PCR, yet TCRdb's version contains in-frame clones alone and is incomplete. The table has almost 350,000 clones, around 8% seen once. The sequenced sample consisted of central memory CD4+ T cells from blood. This receptor was taken from a woman younger than 35 in good health. This chain joins TRBV5-4 and TRBJ2-7; 13 bases fit TRBD2. The CDR3 coding sequence is TGTGCCAGCAGACCCGGGACTAGCGGGATTCGCAGCTACGAGCAGTACTTC. Its protein product is CASRPGTSGIRSYEQYF.